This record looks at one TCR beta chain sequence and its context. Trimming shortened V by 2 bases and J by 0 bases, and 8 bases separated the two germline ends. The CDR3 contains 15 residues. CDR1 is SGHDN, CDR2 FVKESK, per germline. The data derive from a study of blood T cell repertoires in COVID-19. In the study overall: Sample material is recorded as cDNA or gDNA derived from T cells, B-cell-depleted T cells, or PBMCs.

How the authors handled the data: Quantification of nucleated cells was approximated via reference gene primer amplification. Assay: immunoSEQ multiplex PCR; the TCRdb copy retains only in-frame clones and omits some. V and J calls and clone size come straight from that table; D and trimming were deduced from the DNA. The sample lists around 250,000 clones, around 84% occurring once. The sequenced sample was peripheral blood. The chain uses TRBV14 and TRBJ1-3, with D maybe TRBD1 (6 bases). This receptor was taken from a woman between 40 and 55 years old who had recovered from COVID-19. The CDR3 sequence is CASSQRDNSGNTIYF. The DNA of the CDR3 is TGTGCCAGCAGCCAACGGGACAACTCTGGAAACACCATATATTTT. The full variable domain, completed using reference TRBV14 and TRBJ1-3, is EAGVTQFPSHSVIEKGQTVTLRCDPISGHDNLYWYRRVMGKEIKFLLHFVKESKQDESGMPNNRFLAERTGGTYSTLKVQPAELEDSGVYFCASSQRDNSGNTIYFGEGSWLTVV.